Detailed here is one T cell receptor beta chain. What this receptor recognizes is not known. Qualities for individual bases were not recorded, and no much larger clone is one base off. The entry originates in a study of T cell responses to AZD1222 COVID-19 vaccine (TCRdb year 2021). Concerning the study at large: AZD1222 recipients given second doses at about 4 weeks or at about 12 weeks were pooled, since spike-specific TCR depth and breadth were not found to differ between the two schedules. A total of 230 or so trial participants underwent TCR sequencing, of whom nearly 210 received two doses of AZD1222 and about 25 received two doses of the MenACWY control vaccine. Trial participants were enrolled by age into 18-55, 56-69 and 70-plus year subgroups, with 148, 28 and 57 TCR-sequenced participants respectively. What the research found in general, with its limitations: Reportedly, close to half of the unique spike-specific TCRs recognized epitopes lying outside the regions that are mutated in the B.1.351 and B.1.1.7 variants. Most participants were white British and females outnumbered males, and the authors suggested that clonal diversity may have been underestimated. A significant rise in spike-specific TCR breadth and depth was observed after two AZD1222 doses relative to day 0 and relative to MenACWY recipients. The 56-69-year group was small, and its depth increase did not reach significance, likely because of low power. Conclusions about previously exposed vaccinees are limited because only five to seven AZD1222 recipients were SARS-CoV-2 seropositive at baseline. The vaccine-associated CD4 TCRs covered the entire spike protein, and the dominant responses fell in regions 160-218 and 743-854. Because no day 14 peak-response samples were available, the repertoires could be characterized only after the peak T cell response.

Per the germline V gene, LGHNA is the CDR1 and YSLEER is the CDR2. Including the terminal cysteine and phenylalanine, the CDR3 comprises 16 residues. The sequence is cut down to CDR3 DNA, 48 bases in frame from base 1. Between the V and J ends, shortened by 0 bases and 10 bases respectively, the junction contains 16 bases. In light of the paper, this sample's time point label describes: baseline before first vaccination. Vaccinee samples came from UK trials COV001 and COV002, including a single-blind randomized controlled phase 2/3 trial of AZD1222 (ChAdOx1 nCoV-19) in healthy adults. Trial participant PBMC samples were collected at day 0 and day 28 after the second dose for TCRbeta chain sequencing. The CDR3 regions of human TCRbeta chains were analyzed by immunosequencing. The original pipeline was this. TCRs in the repertoires were compared against a reference library of SARS-CoV-2-specific TCRs that had been generated with the MIRA antigen-specificity platform. Breadth meant the fraction of unique TCRs that were SARS-CoV-2-associated, whereas depth meant the fraction of total T cells that were SARS-CoV-2-associated. Using the MIRA data, each spike-specific TCR was mapped to the spike region that the TCR reacts to and placed in a CD4 or CD8 class. Log10-transformed breadth and depth values were compared by one-way ANOVA with Sidak's multiple comparisons tests. The table was pulled from immuneACCESS by TCRdb, which kept in-frame rearrangements only. Such tables lose some clones; where checked, under half of the loss comes from unresolved V genes, and the rest has no known cause. V and J calls and clone size are copied from that table; D and trimming were computed from the DNA. This sample lists 120,000 to 150,000 clones; around nine tenths were detected once. Of the sample, roughly 5.6% falls within the top ten clones.

This clonotype was obtained from an adult in good health. Here the chain combines TRBV4-3 and TRBJ1-6; TRBD1 could be the D gene, as 6 bases match. Source: peripheral blood, taken on day 0 of AZD1222 vaccination. The CDR3 region: CASSQDLARGRSPLHF. The nucleotides are TGCGCCAGCAGCCAAGATTTAGCACGGGGGCGGTCACCCCTCCACTTT.